This TCR beta chain was recovered during a study of blood T cells in healthy people across ages (dated by TCRdb to between 2015 and 2017). The study in broad terms: In model experiments, template switching captured roughly one uniquely barcoded TCR beta cDNA molecule for every two T cells. The study analyzed two additional independent replicas of 1 million unique cDNA reads from the same blood draw for two donors, one aged 18 to 29 and one aged 80 or older. Four age groups were formed from the donors: young (average about 16 years), middle-aged (around 39), aged (about 68) and long-lived (more than 75). Using deep sequencing normalized with unique cDNA molecular identifiers, the study measured how TCR beta repertoire diversity changes with age.

This clonotype was recorded a few times. Its antigen is currently not known. There are no base qualities to consult, and no much larger clone falls within one base. Spanning cysteine to phenylalanine, the CDR3 consists of 15 amino acids. The CDR3 DNA has 45 bases and is translated from base 1. Trimming takes 2 bases off V and 3 bases off J; junction bases not matched to a gene: 2. The germline V gene provides CDR1 MNHEY and CDR2 SVGAGI. Systemically healthy Caucasian individuals from Russia, 39 in total and aged about 6 to 95 years, were included as donors. Roughly 11 milliliters of peripheral blood were drawn from each donor into EDTA-treated Vacutainer tubes. PBMCs were isolated by Ficoll-Paque density-gradient centrifugation, with at least 6.5 million obtained per sample. Total RNA, at least 5 micrograms per sample, was extracted from PBMCs with Trizol reagent. Naive CD45RAhigh/CD27high T cell percentages were measured by flow cytometry on a PBMC aliquot from every donor.

General conclusions and limits of the study: There was a strong correlation between observed TCR beta diversity and the percentage of naive T cells measured by flow cytometry. Estimates of total diversity based on one million sequenced T cells were considered lower bounds and underestimates. Compared with the aged group, more naive CD4+ T cells, fewer expanded clones and increased TCR diversity were shown by the long-lived group, suggesting age selection. Because donor CMV infection status was unknown, age-related changes in expanded clonotypes were potentially confounded. Bulk unsorted PBMC profiling prevented conclusive comparison of naive and antigen-experienced compartments. Observed TCR beta diversity per million T cells fell roughly linearly with age, and a significant reduction was already apparent by age around 40.

Library generation was performed with 5' RACE. TCRdb shows the sequencer as Illumina HiSeq 2500. A second roughly 6 to 11 cycle PCR used a sample-barcoded 5' primer and a J-beta primer mix. A template-switch 5' adaptor carrying 12 random nucleotides introduced a unique molecular identifier onto each TCR beta cDNA molecule. Each sample yielded at least 3 million CDR3-containing paired-end reads. First-strand cDNA was synthesized from all RNA with the Mint cDNA synthesis kit, primed by a TRBC-specific oligonucleotide. All cDNA was treated with uracil-DNA glycosylase and then went through a first 18-cycle PCR with the universal primers M1SS and BC2_uni_R. The authors processed their data as follows. For normalization, 1 million high-quality reads, each with a distinct molecular identifier, were randomly selected from each sample. Reads sharing molecular identifiers were discarded rather than binned into consensus sequences. CDR3 identification, clonotype clustering and error correction used MiTCR with a Q25 quality threshold and the strictest error-elimination algorithm. A nonparametric unseen species model using Euler transformation provided a lower-bound estimate of total TCR beta diversity. The public reads were reprocessed in TCRdb via fastp at Q25 and MiXCR, keeping in-frame beta chains. Each entry is one CDR3 protein sequence, shown with its most common DNA and genes. The V and J calls, along with clone size, are taken from TCRdb and not from the paper's own processing. Within this sample are around 1,000,000 distinct CDR3 sequences, with 20% to 25% of them counted one time only. The ten biggest clones cover less than 0.85% of the sample.

These data are also associated with another study on T cells of mothers and their children. From the second report: Donors were nine systemically healthy Caucasian individuals: three mothers and their six children. cDNA synthesis used all of the extracted RNA, with approximately 1.4 ug of RNA in each 15 ul reaction. In the second PCR, the M1S primer added sample barcodes and 2-4 random nucleotides. Over 8 million TCR beta CDR3 reads were obtained for each mother, and approximately 2.9 million reads were obtained for each child. In both related and unrelated pairs, thymic selection shapes the output of TCR recombination in a similar way, with inherited differences having only a minor effect. Normalized repertoire overlap in related mother-child pairs was always slightly higher than in unrelated mother-child pairs, but the difference was never significant. No persistent microchimeric T cell clones were found, with a detection sensitivity of 75 to 100 clones per million clonotypes. Deep NGS was used in the study to compare the TCR beta repertoires of mothers and children and to look for features that separate related mother-child pairs from unrelated individuals. Mothers averaged roughly 40 +/- 4 years of age and children averaged about 10 +/- 4 years. After adapter ligation with NEBNext reagents, the libraries were sequenced on Illumina HiSeq 2000 with 100+100 nt paired-end reads. To avoid cross-contamination, the mother libraries and the child libraries were prepared a month apart and sequenced in separate runs. Each donor had between about 450,000 and 2,100,000 distinct TCR beta clonotypes identified. Naive TCR beta clonotypes were estimated from low-frequency clonotypes matched to each donor's FACS-determined naive share, without sorting.

The clonotype comes from a girl under 10 years old in good health. Material for sequencing was blood. The rearranged segments are TRBV6-5 and TRBJ2-1; TRBD2 aligns with 9 central bases. The DNA reads as follows: TGTGCCAGCAGTTACGGTAGCGGGGGCTACAATGAGCAGTTCTTC. This sequence encodes CASSYGSGGYNEQFF.